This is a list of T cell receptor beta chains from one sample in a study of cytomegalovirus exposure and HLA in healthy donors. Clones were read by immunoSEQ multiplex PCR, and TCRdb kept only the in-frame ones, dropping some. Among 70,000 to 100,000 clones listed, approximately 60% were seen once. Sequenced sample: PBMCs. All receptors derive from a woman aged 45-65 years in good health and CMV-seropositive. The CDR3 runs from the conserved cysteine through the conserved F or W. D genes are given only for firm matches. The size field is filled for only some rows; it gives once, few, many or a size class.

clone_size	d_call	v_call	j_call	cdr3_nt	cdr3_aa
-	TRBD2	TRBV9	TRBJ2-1	TGTGCCAGCAGCTTAACTAGCGGGGGGACTAACTCCTACAATGAGCAGTTCTTC	CASSLTSGGTNSYNEQFF
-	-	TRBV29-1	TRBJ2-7	TGCAGCGTGGGGGGATTAAGCTCCTACGAGCAGTACTTC	CSVGGLSSYEQYF
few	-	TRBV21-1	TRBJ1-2	TGTGCCAGCAGAGCCCCATATGGCTACACCTTC	CASRAPYGYTF
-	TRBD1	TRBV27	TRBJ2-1	TGTGCCAGCAGTCCGTACCCTTATATAGGGGGCCCCGTTTCCTACAATGAGCAGTTCTTC	CASSPYPYIGGPVSYNEQFF
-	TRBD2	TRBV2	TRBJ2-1	TGTGCCAGCAGGGGACTAGCTCACAATGAGCAGTTCTTC	CASRGLAHNEQFF
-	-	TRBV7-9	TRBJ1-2	TGTGCCAGCAGCACTCAGGGAAACTATGGCTACACCTTC	CASSTQGNYGYTF
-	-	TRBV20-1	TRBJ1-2	TGCAGTGCTAGAGACTTCTATGGCTACACCTTC	CSARDFYGYTF
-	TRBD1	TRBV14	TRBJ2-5	TGTGCCAGCAGCCTCCGGACAGGGTCAGAGACCCAGTACTTC	CASSLRTGSETQYF
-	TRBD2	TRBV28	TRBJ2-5	TGTGCCAGCAGCCCGGCGGGGGGGGAGACCCAGTACTTC	CASSPAGGETQYF
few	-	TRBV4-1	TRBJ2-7	TGTGCCAGCAGCCTCGACCGGGGAGAGCAGTACTTC	CASSLDRGEQYF
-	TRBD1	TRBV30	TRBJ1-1	TGTGCCTGGGGACAGGGAGGAACAATGAACACTGAAGCTTTCTTT	CAWGQGGTMNTEAFF
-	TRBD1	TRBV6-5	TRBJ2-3	TGTGCCAGCAGACAAAACAGGGGGCAAAGGGAGTATTTT	CASRQNRGQREYF
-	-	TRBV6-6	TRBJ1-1	TGTGCCAGCAGTTACTCGGGAGAGAACACTGAAGCTTTCTTT	CASSYSGENTEAFF
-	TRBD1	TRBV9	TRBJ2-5	TGTGCCAGCAGCGTCGGGACAGGGGAGCAAGAGACCCAGTACTTC	CASSVGTGEQETQYF
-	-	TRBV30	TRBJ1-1	TGTGCCTGGAGTGTTGTAGTCGAACGGGGGGTGGGAACTGAAGCTTTCTTT	CAWSVVVERGVGTEAFF
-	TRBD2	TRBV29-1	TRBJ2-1	TGCAGCGTTGGAAGTACGAGACCACTAGCGGGGGGTGCCAATGAGCAGTTCTTC	CSVGSTRPLAGGANEQFF
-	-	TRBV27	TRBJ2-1	TGTGCCAGCAGTTTTCAGGGTGAGCAGTTCTTC	CASSFQGEQFF
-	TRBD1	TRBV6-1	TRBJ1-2	TGTGCCAGCAATTTAAACAGGGGCTATGGCTACACCTTC	CASNLNRGYGYTF
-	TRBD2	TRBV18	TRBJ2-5	TGTGCCAGCTCACCACCAGCGGGGGGGCTCCAAGAGACCCAGTACTTC	CASSPPAGGLQETQYF
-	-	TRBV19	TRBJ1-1	TGTGCCAGTAGTGTTAAGGGGGATACTGAAGCTTTCTTT	CASSVKGDTEAFF